Here is one TCR beta chain with its context. Its antigen is unidentified. The CDR3 sequence is 15 residues long. Germline loops: CDR1 SNHLY, CDR2 FYNNEI. With 7 bases clipped from V and 3 bases from J, the junction kept 7 bases outside the gene matches. The sample belongs to a study of cytomegalovirus exposure and HLA in healthy donors. Whole-study results and caveats: Being productive about 87% or about 30% of the time was typical of most TCR beta V segments in an earlier analysis.

This PCR relied on a set of 60 Vbeta primers and 13 Jbeta primers. The method was immunoSEQ multiplex PCR; TCRdb's version includes in-frame clones alone and lacks a portion of them. The data hold 120,000 to 150,000 clones, with approximately 70% observed a single time. Donors were ostensibly healthy at sampling, although undocumented immune exposures were probable. The rearrangement links TRBV2 to TRBJ1-4, with 8 bases fitting TRBD1. This receptor was obtained from a middle-aged woman in good health and CMV-seronegative. The sequenced sample consisted of PBMCs. In nucleotides, the CDR3 is TGTGCCAGCACCCGGGACAGGACCTCTAATGAAAAACTGTTTTTT. Amino acids: CASTRDRTSNEKLFF. The full variable domain, in which reference TRBV2 and TRBJ1-4 provide the parts outside the CDR3, is EPEVTQTPSHQVTQMGQEVILRCVPISNHLYFYWYRQILGQKVEFLVSFYNNEISEKSEIFDDQFSVERPDGSNFTLKIRSTKLEDSAMYFCASTRDRTSNEKLFFGSGTQLSVL.